The 24 T cell receptor beta chains reported below all come from one sample, sequenced in a study of blood T cell repertoires in COVID-19. Assay: immunoSEQ multiplex PCR; the TCRdb copy retains only in-frame clones and omits some. The sample yields about 170,000 clones, 80% to 85% seen once. The sequenced sample consisted of peripheral blood. All receptors derive from a woman between 65 and 79 years old with COVID-19, enrolled during active disease.

The chain recombines TRBV28 with TRBJ2-6; D might be TRBD1 (6 bases). The V end lost 9 bases, the J end lost 5 bases, and 14 bases lay between the germline ends. The CDR3 loop spans 14 amino acids. The germline CDR1 and CDR2 sequences are MDHEN and SYDVKM. The CDR3 loop is CASYLTGRANVLTF. In DNA, the CDR3 is TGTGCCAGTTACCTGACAGGACGGGCCAACGTCCTGACTTTC.

In this sample, this clone turned up once. The rearrangement uses TRBV7-9 and TRBJ1-6; 8 nucleotides match TRBD1. The J segment lost 10 bases and the V segment lost 5 bases, leaving 10 bases of the junction unmatched. Germline loops: CDR1 SEHNR, CDR2 FQNEAQ (reference sequence). The CDR3 extends over 15 amino acids. The CDR3 sequence is CASSPLGQGESPLHF. CDR3 sequence (DNA): TGTGCCAGCAGCCCTTTAGGACAGGGAGAATCACCCCTCCACTTT. The whole variable domain, remainder taken from reference TRBV7-9 and TRBJ1-6, is DTGVSQNPRHKITKRGQNVTFRCDPISEHNRLYWYRQTLGQGPEFLTYFQNEAQLEKSRLLSDRFSAERPKGSFSTLEIQRTEQGDSAMYLCASSPLGQGESPLHFGNGTRLTVT.

The chain is built from TRBV6-5 and TRBJ2-5; D gene ambiguous. This CDR3 is 15 amino acids long. CDR1 MNHEY and CDR2 SVGAGI come from the germline V gene. V shed 6 bases and J shed 7 bases, with 21 bases lying between them. The chain's CDR3 is CASRPPPPRHGTQYF. CDR3 DNA: TGTGCCAGCAGACCCCCGCCCCCCAGGCACGGGACCCAGTACTTC.

The chain joins TRBV15 to TRBJ2-5, with D maybe TRBD1 (6 bases). Germline values: CDR1 LNHNV, CDR2 YYDKDF (reference sequence). The CDR3 loop spans 13 amino acids. Trimming took off 1 base at V and 3 bases at J, with 6 bases between the two ends. The CDR3 loop is CATSRGQEETQYF. The CDR3 DNA reads as TGTGCCACCAGCAGAGGACAGGAAGAGACCCAGTACTTC.

V usage is TRBV10-3 and J usage is TRBJ1-4; a possible D gene is TRBD1 (5 bases). The CDR3 sequence is 13 residues long. Germline-derived CDR1 and CDR2 are ENHRY and SYGVKD. V lost 2 bases, J lost 8 bases, and 9 bases lay in between. The CDR3 DNA reads as TGTGCCATCAGTGAGACAGGAATGGAAAAACTGTTTTTT. Its translation: CAISETGMEKLFF.

J is TRBJ1-6 and V is TRBV7-2; TRBD1 is a possible D gene (6 bases). This CDR3 has 15 amino acids. The V end was cut by 5 bases, the J end by 7 bases, with 15 bases between. Germline V gene lookup returns CDR1 SGHTA and CDR2 FQGNSA. The CDR3 sequence is CASSPPGHGNSPLHF. The CDR3 region has the DNA TGTGCCAGCAGCCCCCCGGGACACGGAAATTCACCCCTCCACTTT.

CDR3 DNA: TGTGCCTGGAGTCCGGACAGGGGACTTCTCTCTGGAAACACCATATATTTT. Translating it yields CAWSPDRGLLSGNTIYF. The chain combines TRBV30 with TRBJ1-3; 9 positions agree with TRBD1. There are 17 residues in the CDR3. Unmatched junction bases numbered 8, after V lost 2 bases and J lost 0 bases. Per germline, CDR1 GTSNPN and CDR2 SVGIG (reference sequence).

The chain couples TRBV6-5 to TRBJ1-2; D ambiguous. V lost 6 bases and J 3 bases, leaving 17 bases between the germline ends. The germline gives CDR1 MNHEY, CDR2 SVGAGI. The CDR3 extends over 15 amino acids. The chain's CDR3 is CASRHSRTRDYGYTF. The CDR3 region has the DNA TGTGCCAGCAGGCACAGTCGGACGAGGGACTATGGCTACACCTTC.

The rearrangement links TRBV30 to TRBJ1-2; D is uncertain. The CDR3 totals 13 residues. V was pared by 0 bases and J by 7 bases, with 12 bases between. CDR1 is GTSNPN and CDR2 is SVGIG in the germline V gene (reference sequence). CDR3: CAWSVLAAGGYTF. The CDR3 DNA is TGTGCCTGGAGTGTGTTAGCCGCCGGTGGCTACACCTTC. Combining the CDR3 with reference TRBV30 and TRBJ1-2 gives the whole variable domain SQTIHQWPATLVQPVGSPLSLECTVEGTSNPNLYWYRQAAGRGLQLLFYSVGIGQISSEVPQNLSASRPQDRQFILSSKKLLLSDSGFYLCAWSVLAAGGYTFGSGTRLTVV.

The V gene is TRBV7-2, the J gene TRBJ2-5; D perhaps matches TRBD2 (6 bases). Germline CDR1 is SGHTA and CDR2 is FQGNSA. V was pared by 10 bases and J by 4 bases, with 22 bases between. The CDR3 has 15 residues. The CDR3: CATSPPGRGAETQYF. Written as DNA, the CDR3 is TGTGCCACCTCTCCACCGGGGCGGGGCGCAGAGACCCAGTACTTC.

The sample holds a few counts of this clone. The gene calls are TRBV10-3 and TRBJ2-1; D may be TRBD2 (7 bases). With 0 bases removed from V and 0 bases from J, the gap between germline ends came to 12 bases. The germline CDR1 and CDR2 sequences are ENHRY and SYGVKD. The CDR3 is 17 residues long. The DNA for the CDR3 is TGTGCCATCAGTGAGTCTAGGGGGGGACGCTCCTACAATGAGCAGTTCTTC. Protein: CAISESRGGRSYNEQFF.

The V gene is TRBV2, the J gene TRBJ2-1; 10 nucleotides agree with TRBD2. Germline V lookup: CDR1 SNHLY, CDR2 FYNNEI. The CDR3 length is 17 residues. The ends lost 3 bases at V and 9 bases at J; junction bases unmatched: 14. DNA of the CDR3: TGTGCCAGCAGTGACCTAGCGGGGGTTACCAGAGGGGGTGAGCAGTTCTTC. Translation gives CASSDLAGVTRGGEQFF. Full variable domain (remainder filled in from reference TRBV2 and TRBJ2-1): EPEVTQTPSHQVTQMGQEVILRCVPISNHLYFYWYRQILGQKVEFLVSFYNNEISEKSEIFDDQFSVERPDGSNFTLKIRSTKLEDSAMYFCASSDLAGVTRGGEQFFGPGTRLTVL.

V usage is TRBV19 and J usage is TRBJ1-1; D is perhaps TRBD1 (6 bases). Trimming removed 9 bases at V and 10 bases at J, with 15 bases between. CDR1 and CDR2 (germline): LNHDA, SQIVND (reference sequence). CDR3 length: 11 amino acids. Written as DNA, the CDR3 is TGTGCCAGCATCACAGGGTGGGGAGCTTTCTTT. Amino acids: CASITGWGAFF.

The sample holds one count of this clone. The chain joins TRBV6-4 to TRBJ2-1; the match to TRBD2 covers 9 bases. Germline CDR1 reads MRHNA; CDR2 reads SNTAGT. V dropped 6 bases and J dropped 4; count of bases not matched to a gene: 10. This CDR3 has 16 amino acids. The CDR3 reads CASSSLASGTYNEQFF. DNA for the CDR3: TGTGCCAGCAGCTCCCTCGCTAGCGGGACGTACAATGAGCAGTTCTTC.

The chain couples TRBV28 to TRBJ2-2, with D possibly being TRBD2 (5 bases). The germline V and J ends were trimmed by 2 bases and 5 bases, with 12 bases remaining between them. The CDR3 has 15 residues. Germline CDR1 and CDR2: MDHEN and SYDVKM. CDR3 nucleotide sequence: TGTGCCAGCAGTTTACTCACGGCGGGTACCGGGGAGCTGTTTTTT. Amino acids: CASSLLTAGTGELFF.

J is TRBJ2-7 and V is TRBV5-1; 8 positions agree with TRBD2. Germline V gene sequence: CDR1 SGHRS, CDR2 YFSETQ. The V and J ends lost 5 bases and 3 bases, in that order; junction bases with no gene match: 13. The CDR3 is 16 residues long. The CDR3 nucleotides read TGCGCCAGCAGTCCTGACCCGGGGGGGATAATCTACGAGCAGTACTTC. Residues: CASSPDPGGIIYEQYF.

The chain couples TRBV27 to TRBJ2-1, with 9 bases identical to TRBD1. Germline values: CDR1 MNHEY, CDR2 SMNVEV (reference sequence). The CDR3 length is 16 residues. The trim removed 3 bases at V and 5 bases at J, leaving 8 bases unmatched. As DNA, the CDR3 is TGTGCCAGCAGTTTCCTCGCGGGACAGGGTAACAATGAGCAGTTCTTC. Protein product: CASSFLAGQGNNEQFF.

The J gene is TRBJ1-1, the V gene TRBV7-9; 7 bases agree with TRBD1. V lost 4 bases to trimming and J lost 5 bases; unmatched junction nucleotides: 7. Germline V gene lookup returns CDR1 SEHNR and CDR2 FQNEAQ (reference sequence). The length of the CDR3 is 14 residues. The CDR3 spells CASSSSGGRTEAFF. In DNA form, the CDR3 reads TGTGCCAGCAGCTCGTCAGGGGGACGGACTGAAGCTTTCTTT.

The chain uses TRBV19 and TRBJ2-3; 10 bases are shared with TRBD2. V shed 5 bases, J shed 3 bases, and the junction held 5 bases outside the gene matches. This CDR3 region has 15 residues. Germline assignment: CDR1 LNHDA and CDR2 SQIVND (reference sequence). The CDR3 region has the DNA TGTGCCAGTAGTGCGGTAGCGGGAGGAACAGATACGCAGTATTTT. Residues: CASSAVAGGTDTQYF.

This chain links TRBV28 with TRBJ2-1, with 11 bases that match TRBD2. J lost 10 bases, V lost 2 bases, and 4 bases had no gene match. The CDR3 consists of 14 residues. Germline V gene data show CDR1 as MDHEN and CDR2 as SYDVKM. DNA of the CDR3: TGTGCCAGCAGTTTACTAGCGGGAGGCGGCGAGCAGTTCTTC. As protein: CASSLLAGGGEQFF.

The J gene is TRBJ1-2, the V gene TRBV14; D possibly corresponds to TRBD1 (5 bases). Trimming shortened V by 1 base and J by 5 bases, and 5 bases separated the two germline ends. Germline CDR1 is SGHDN and CDR2 is FVKESK. CDR3 size: 12 residues. Written as DNA, the CDR3 is TGTGCCAGCAGCCAAGGACAGTATGGCTACACCTTC. This codes for CASSQGQYGYTF.

The V and J genes are TRBV27 and TRBJ2-1, with D tentatively TRBD2 (6 bases). The CDR3 extends over 13 amino acids. The germline gives CDR1 MNHEY, CDR2 SMNVEV (reference sequence). Trimming stripped 2 bases from V and 6 bases from J, with 8 bases between. The CDR3 here is CASSLIAVNEQFF. The CDR3 coding sequence is TGTGCCAGCAGTTTAATAGCGGTCAATGAGCAGTTCTTC.

Of note for this clone: The germline gene is not matched at one end of the junction; a read error may be the cause. The same CDR3 is also encoded by other DNA sequences in this sample. The rearrangement joins TRBV5-1 to TRBJ1-2; tentatively, D is TRBD1 (6 bases). The CDR3 totals 14 residues. CDR1 SGHRS and CDR2 YFSETQ come from the germline V gene. CDR3 amino acids: CASSSFDRNYGYTF. Written as DNA, the CDR3 is TGCGCCAGCAGCTCCTTCGACAGGAACTATGGTTACACCTTC.

The rearrangement uses TRBV19 and TRBJ1-1; D may be TRBD1 (5 bases). The V gene lost 7 bases and the J gene lost 3 bases, with 15 bases spanning the gap. CDR1 is LNHDA and CDR2 is SQIVND in the germline V gene (reference sequence). The CDR3 contains 14 residues. Here the CDR3 reads CASTLVQGDTEAFF. The CDR3 bases are TGTGCCAGTACCCTCGTTCAGGGCGACACTGAAGCTTTCTTT.